The next 32 T cell receptor beta chains were all read from a single sample in a study of T-cell memory formation after mild COVID-19. TCRdb re-called the 5' RACE reads with MiXCR, one entry per CDR3 protein. The sample comprises hundreds of thousands of distinct CDR3 sequences, approximately 19% of which are singletons, and about 12% rests with the top ten. Source material: PBMCs or a T cell subset sorted from them (not recorded which). The receptors were sampled from an adult woman who had mild COVID-19 (a few samples of this study predate the infection). Cell type and time point are not known.

Only a few counts were recorded for this clonotype. The genes are TRBV4-1 and TRBJ1-1; 7 bases map to TRBD1. The V gene's germline CDR1 is MGHRA and CDR2 YSYEKL. After removal of 6 bases from V and 2 bases from J, the junction contained 6 bases not matched to a gene. The CDR3 runs 14 residues. The CDR3 reads CASRKGQSNTEAFF. The CDR3 DNA follows: TGCGCCAGCAGGAAGGGACAGTCAAACACTGAAGCTTTCTTT.

This clonotype occurred many times. The chain is built from TRBV10-3 and TRBJ2-7; D gene ambiguous. CDR1 is ENHRY and CDR2 is SYGVKD in the germline V gene. The V and J ends lost 3 bases and 5 bases respectively, with 5 bases between them. CDR3 length equals 11 residues. CDR3 bases: TGTGCCATCAGTGAAAGGGACGAGCAGTACTTC. Its protein product is CAISERDEQYF.

The chain recombines TRBV4-1 with TRBJ2-7; D is possibly TRBD2 (7 bases). Germline loops: CDR1 MGHRA, CDR2 YSYEKL. The CDR3 totals 15 residues. Trimming removed 5 bases from V and 1 base from J, with 15 bases in between. CDR3 sequence (DNA): TGCGCCAGCAGCGTGAGGGAGGGGGGGTCCTACGAGCAGTACTTC. It yields the protein CASSVREGGSYEQYF.

As DNA, the CDR3 is TGCAGTGTTGCGGGACTAGCGGGAGATGAGCAGTACTTC. Translating gives CSVAGLAGDEQYF. The rearrangement links TRBV20-1 to TRBJ2-7; 14 nucleotides line up with TRBD2. V was pared by 7 bases and J by 7 bases, with 6 bases of the junction left unmatched. This CDR3 has 13 residues. The germline gives CDR1 DFQATT, CDR2 SNEGSKA (reference sequence).

The rearrangement joins TRBV18 to TRBJ2-7; TRBD1 matches 9 bases. The trim removed 6 bases at V and 4 bases at J, leaving 7 bases unmatched. The length of the CDR3 is 14 residues. CDR1 and CDR2 (germline): KGHSH, LQKENI. Written as DNA, the CDR3 is TGTGCCAGCTCGCGACAGGGGGAAGGGTACGAGCAGTACTTC. It yields the protein CASSRQGEGYEQYF.

In this sample, this clonotype turned up many times. The CDR3 nucleotides are TGTGCCACCAGTGATTTAACTAGGGGGACTAGCGGCACAGATACGCAGTATTTT. Encoded protein: CATSDLTRGTSGTDTQYF. The rearrangement links TRBV24-1 to TRBJ2-3; 10 bases are shared with TRBD2. Germline CDR1 and CDR2: KGHDR and SFDVKD. Germline trimming cut 1 base from V and 1 base from J; bases unmatched to any gene: 7. This CDR3 comprises 18 residues.

The chain is built from TRBV9 and TRBJ1-5; the D is unclear. This CDR3 spans 15 amino acids. Germline V gives CDR1 SGDLS, CDR2 YYNGEE. V lost 0 bases and J 0 bases, leaving 7 bases between the germline ends. CDR3 amino acids: CASSVDSASNQPQHF. In nucleotides, the CDR3 is TGTGCCAGCAGCGTAGACAGTGCTAGCAATCAGCCCCAGCATTTT.

CDR3 protein: CASSPVPGGDPTRNQPQHF. CDR3 bases: TGTGCCAGCTCACCGGTTCCGGGGGGTGACCCTACACGCAATCAGCCCCAGCATTTT. The rearrangement uses TRBV18 and TRBJ1-5; a weak D match, TRBD1 (5 bases). There are 19 residues in the CDR3. Trimming removed 3 bases from V and 2 bases from J, with 23 bases in between. Germline V lookup: CDR1 KGHSH, CDR2 LQKENI.

This clonotype was counted a few times. CDR3 in DNA: TGTGCCACCACCGGGCCAGAGGACACAGATACGCAGTATTTT. The encoded protein is CATTGPEDTDTQYF. This rearrangement joins TRBV6-6 to TRBJ2-3, with D uncertain. With 10 bases removed from V and 2 bases from J, the gap between germline ends came to 16 bases. Germline V CDR1 and CDR2: MNHNY, SVGAGI (reference sequence). The length of the CDR3 is 14 residues.

This clonotype was seen just once. The chain carries TRBV6-1 and TRBJ1-1, with D unclear. V was cut by 10 bases and J by 1 base, with 13 bases left in between. CDR1 and CDR2 from the germline V gene are MNHNS and SASEGT. This CDR3 region has 13 residues. The CDR3 nucleotides read TGTGCCACCCAGCTGTTTAGGAACACTGAAGCTTTCTTT. Its protein product is CATQLFRNTEAFF.

This clonotype has ten or more counts. This rearrangement joins TRBV18 to TRBJ2-5, with 8 bases aligning to TRBD1. CDR3 length: 13 amino acids. The germline gives CDR1 KGHSH, CDR2 LQKENI. V was pared by 4 bases and J by 4 bases, with 2 bases of the junction left unmatched. The CDR3 is CASSLGTGETQYF. CDR3 nucleotides: TGTGCCAGCTCACTCGGGACAGGAGAGACCCAGTACTTC.

This clonotype was detected a few times. J is TRBJ2-5 and V is TRBV20-1; D is undetermined. Germline CDR1 DFQATT, CDR2 SNEGSKA (reference sequence). With 3 bases removed from V and 2 bases from J, the gap between germline ends came to 13 bases. The CDR3 is 14 residues long. Here the CDR3 reads CSASPTDHQETQYF. The DNA for the CDR3 is TGCAGTGCTAGTCCTACGGACCATCAAGAGACCCAGTACTTC.

This chain links TRBV7-3 with TRBJ2-1, with TRBD2 matching over 10 bases. V lost 0 bases and J lost 14; bases outside the gene matches: 4. Per the germline V gene, CDR1 is SGHTA and CDR2 is FQGTGA. This CDR3 is built from 13 residues. The CDR3 region has the DNA TGTGCCAGCAGCTTAACAGCGGGAGGGCCCAAGTTCTTC. Translation gives CASSLTAGGPKFF.

The chain links TRBV13 to TRBJ2-5; D call uncertain. The CDR3 length is 12 residues. Germline values: CDR1 PRHDT, CDR2 FYEKMQ (reference sequence). V was cut by 0 bases and J by 5 bases, with 4 bases left in between. Written as DNA, the CDR3 is TGTGCCAGCAGCTTAGGCCCTGAGACCCAGTACTTC. Translated, it gives CASSLGPETQYF.

The genes are TRBV5-1 and TRBJ1-2, with a weak D call TRBD1 (5 bases). V lost 0 bases, J lost 0 bases, and 15 bases lay in between. The CDR3 length is 17 residues. The germline gives CDR1 SGHRS, CDR2 YFSETQ. This CDR3 reads CASSLAAGRWANYGYTF. The CDR3 region has the DNA TGCGCCAGCAGCTTGGCCGCAGGGAGGTGGGCTAACTATGGCTACACCTTC.

V is TRBV28 and J is TRBJ1-3; D not resolved. Germline V CDR1 and CDR2: MDHEN, SYDVKM. The CDR3 spans 15 residues. Trimming stripped 4 bases from V and 4 bases from J, with 14 bases between. The CDR3 protein is CASSSPRRTGNTIYF. The CDR3 DNA reads TGTGCCAGCAGTTCCCCGAGACGAACCGGAAACACCATATATTTT.

This clonotype was seen a handful of times. The J gene is TRBJ2-1, the V gene TRBV6-6, with no clear D. The CDR3 length is 18 residues. V lost 2 bases, J lost 4 bases, and 21 bases lay in between. Germline values: CDR1 MNHNY, CDR2 SVGAGI (reference sequence). For the CDR3, the DNA is TGTGCCAGCAGTTACGGGGTCGTGGAGACATGGCAGTACAATGAGCAGTTCTTC. Translating gives CASSYGVVETWQYNEQFF.

J is TRBJ1-2 and V is TRBV20-1; 10 bases map to TRBD1. CDR3 length: 14 residues. V was pared by 3 bases and J by 8 bases, with 9 bases of the junction left unmatched. Germline CDR1 DFQATT, CDR2 SNEGSKA (reference sequence). The CDR3 loop is CSARGTGVFGGYTF. The CDR3 DNA reads as TGCAGTGCTAGGGGGACAGGGGTTTTCGGGGGCTACACCTTC.

J is TRBJ2-3 and V is TRBV12-3 or TRBV12-4; tentatively, D is TRBD2 (5 bases). Deletions cut 6 bases from V and 4 bases from J, with 17 bases between. CDR3 length: 15 residues. CDR3 nucleotides: TGTGCCAGCAGAACGTTCGGGGAATCCCCAGATACGCAGTATTTT. Its translation is CASRTFGESPDTQYF.

This clonotype showed up many times. The genes are TRBV25-1 and TRBJ2-7; 7 bases map to TRBD1. The CDR3 runs to 15 residues. Germline CDR1 MGHDK, CDR2 SYGVNS. J gave up 6 bases and V 4 bases, and 12 bases lay outside the gene matches. CDR3 loop: CASSVLSDRASEQYF. In DNA, the CDR3 is TGTGCCAGCAGTGTCCTGTCAGACAGGGCATCCGAGCAGTACTTC.

The V and J genes are TRBV12-3 or TRBV12-4 and TRBJ1-2; D gene unclear. The V end was cut by 3 bases, the J end by 0 bases, with 14 bases between. CDR3 length: 16 residues. CDR3 residues: CASSFEAAGANYGYTF. CDR3 coding DNA: TGTGCCAGCAGTTTTGAGGCGGCAGGCGCTAACTATGGCTACACCTTC.

This clonotype was counted a few times. The chain has TRBV12-3 or TRBV12-4 and TRBJ1-1; D is unresolved. The V gene lost 3 bases and the J gene lost 4 bases, with 15 bases spanning the gap. The CDR3 runs to 15 residues. The CDR3 sequence: CASSFAPREGTEAFF. In DNA form, the CDR3 reads TGTGCCAGCAGTTTTGCTCCACGGGAGGGCACTGAAGCTTTCTTT.

This clonotype was seen only a few times. The genes are TRBV7-8 and TRBJ1-4; D is unresolved. Germline CDR1 and CDR2: SGHVS and FQNEAQ. The germline V and J ends were trimmed by 1 base and 16 bases, with 16 bases remaining between them. The CDR3 loop spans 13 amino acids. In DNA, the CDR3 is TGTGCCAGCAGCTTAGATAAAGGAGCCCGGCGGTTTTTT. Residues: CASSLDKGARRFF.

This clonotype was observed a handful of times. The chain employs TRBV3-1 and TRBJ2-7; D is undetermined. The CDR3 has 14 residues. CDR1 and CDR2 from the germline V gene are LGHDT and YNNKEL (reference sequence). V lost 4 bases, J lost 5 bases, and 15 bases lay in between. The CDR3 coding sequence is TGTGCCAGCAGCCTAAGTGGGGTTGTAAACGAGCAGTACTTC. It specifies CASSLSGVVNEQYF.

This clonotype has just a few counts. The chain employs TRBV3-1 and TRBJ1-6; the D is unclear. V was pared by 5 bases and J by 5 bases, with 10 bases between. The CDR3 sequence is 14 residues long. The germline CDR1 and CDR2 sequences are LGHDT and YNNKEL (reference sequence). The CDR3 protein is CASSAGLDNSPLHF. The CDR3, as DNA: TGTGCCAGCAGCGCCGGACTGGATAATTCACCCCTCCACTTT.

The V and J genes are TRBV7-8 and TRBJ1-1; TRBD1 might be the D (5 bases). The CDR3 covers 15 residues. Germline V gives CDR1 SGHVS, CDR2 FQNEAQ. Trimming removed 6 bases at V and 3 bases at J, with 17 bases between. The CDR3 is CASRTFRAGDTEAFF. CDR3 DNA: TGTGCCAGCAGAACATTCAGGGCCGGGGACACTGAAGCTTTCTTT.

V usage is TRBV27 and J usage is TRBJ1-1; TRBD1 might be the D (5 bases). CDR3 size: 15 residues. The germline CDR1 and CDR2 sequences are MNHEY and SMNVEV (reference sequence). Between the trimmed V and J ends, which lost 0 bases and 0 bases, there was a span of 8 bases. In DNA, the CDR3 is TGTGCCAGCAGTTTATCTGCGGGGCTGAACACTGAAGCTTTCTTT. The encoded protein is CASSLSAGLNTEAFF.

The DNA for the CDR3 is TGCGCCAGCAGCCATTTAGCGGGGGGGGACATTCAGTACTTC. This gives the protein CASSHLAGGDIQYF. The chain joins TRBV4-3 to TRBJ2-4; 11 nucleotides line up with TRBD2. This CDR3 comprises 14 residues. Germline V gene sequence: CDR1 LGHNA, CDR2 YSLEER. Trimming took 3 bases from V and 8 from J; bases not matched to a gene: 3.

This clonotype was observed a handful of times. The rearrangement uses TRBV30 and TRBJ2-1; D is ambiguous. V lost 1 base, J lost 8 bases, and 12 bases lay in between. Per the germline V gene, CDR1 is GTSNPN and CDR2 is SVGIG (reference sequence). This CDR3 spans 13 amino acids. CDR3: CAWSAVGSDEQFF. The CDR3 DNA sequence: TGTGCCTGGAGTGCCGTGGGGTCTGATGAGCAGTTCTTC.

The chain carries TRBV12-3 or TRBV12-4 and TRBJ2-6, with unresolved D. Trimming removed 3 bases at V and 0 bases at J, with 9 bases between. CDR3 length: 16 residues. The CDR3 DNA sequence: TGTGCCAGCAGTTTGGTGGAACCCTCTGGGGCCAACGTCCTGACTTTC. This sequence encodes CASSLVEPSGANVLTF.

The chain recombines TRBV9 with TRBJ2-1; a weak D match, TRBD2 (6 bases). From germline, CDR1 is SGDLS and CDR2 YYNGEE. This CDR3 spans 14 amino acids. The V end lost 4 bases, the J end lost 4 bases, and 12 bases lay between the germline ends. CDR3 residues: CASSSGVVYNEQFF. Here the CDR3 DNA reads TGTGCCAGCAGCTCGGGAGTAGTTTACAATGAGCAGTTCTTC.

This clonotype was found a few times. The CDR3 protein is CASSYPSGTQPYEQYF. As DNA, the CDR3 is TGTGCCAGCAGTTACCCATCCGGGACTCAACCCTACGAGCAGTACTTC. The genes are TRBV6-6 and TRBJ2-7, with TRBD2 as a possible D gene (6 bases). Trimming removed 2 bases from V and 2 bases from J, with 16 bases in between. The CDR3 is 16 amino acids. Looked up from germline, CDR1 is MNHNY and CDR2 is SVGAGI (reference sequence).